Listed below are T cell receptor beta chains from one sample, sequenced in a study of blood T cell repertoires in COVID-19. Method: immunoSEQ multiplex PCR; TCRdb's copy keeps in-frame clones and lacks some. The sample lists 200,000 to 250,000 clones, more than 75% occurring once. The sample taken for sequencing was PBMCs or T cells enriched from blood (not recorded which). Every receptor here comes from a man aged 35 to 55 who had recovered from COVID-19. CDR3s include the opening cysteine and the closing phenylalanine or tryptophan. The D gene is left open where the match is weak. Size is stated for part of the rows, as once, few or many counts, or as a class when the clone is expanded.

J: TRBJ2-2; D: -; size: -; V: TRBV6-4; DNA: TGTGCCAGCAGCCCCCAGGGGGGGAACACCGGGGAGCTGTTTTTT; CDR3: CASSPQGGNTGELFF
J: TRBJ2-1; D: TRBD2; size: -; V: TRBV2; DNA: TGTGCCAGCAGCCGTAGGACTAGCTTTCAATTCAATGAGCAGTTCTTC; CDR3: CASSRRTSFQFNEQFF
J: TRBJ1-2; D: TRBD1; size: -; V: TRBV6-5; DNA: TGTGCCAGCAGTCCAGAATGGACAGGGAACTATGGCTACACCTTC; CDR3: CASSPEWTGNYGYTF
J: TRBJ2-7; D: TRBD1; size: -; V: TRBV25-1; DNA: TGTGCCAGCACCAGGACAGGCGGCAACTACGAGCAGTACTTC; CDR3: CASTRTGGNYEQYF
J: TRBJ2-4; D: TRBD2; size: -; V: TRBV18; DNA: TGTGCCAGCTCACCACCGATACTAGCGGGAGCGTCCAAAAACATTCAGTACTTC; CDR3: CASSPPILAGASKNIQYF
J: TRBJ1-2; D: -; size: -; V: TRBV2; DNA: TGTGCCAGCAGTGAATCGCCAGGTGCGTGGGGCTACACCTTC; CDR3: CASSESPGAWGYTF
J: TRBJ2-5; D: TRBD2; size: -; V: TRBV4-2; DNA: TGTGCCAGCAGCCAGGGGGGGATACTAGCGGGAGGAGAGACCCAGTACTTC; CDR3: CASSQGGILAGGETQYF
J: TRBJ1-2; D: TRBD1; size: -; V: TRBV4-2; DNA: TGTGCCAGCAGCCAACCCAAGACCGGGACAGGACATTTCTATGGCTACACCTTC; CDR3: CASSQPKTGTGHFYGYTF
J: TRBJ2-5; D: TRBD2; size: -; V: TRBV30; DNA: TGTGCCTGGAGGAGACTAGCGGGAGTGGTGGAGACCCAGTACTTC; CDR3: CAWRRLAGVVETQYF
J: TRBJ1-5; D: TRBD1; size: once; V: TRBV5-1; DNA: TGCGCCAGCAGCTGGAGGCCAGGGGGTGAGGGCAATCAGCCCCAGCATTTT; CDR3: CASSWRPGGEGNQPQHF
J: TRBJ1-2; D: TRBD1; size: -; V: TRBV9; DNA: TGTGCCAGCAGCGTAGGGGCAGGGGGCAACTATGGCTACACCTTC; CDR3: CASSVGAGGNYGYTF
J: TRBJ2-1; D: TRBD2; size: few; V: TRBV2; DNA: TGTGCCAGCAGCTTGCTGGGGGGGGTACGCTCCTACAATGAGCAGTTCTTC; CDR3: CASSLLGGVRSYNEQFF
J: TRBJ1-2; D: -; size: -; V: TRBV19; DNA: TGTGCCAGTAGTTCTCCAGGGTTGAAAGCCGCCTATGGCTACACCTTC; CDR3: CASSSPGLKAAYGYTF
J: TRBJ2-5; D: TRBD2; size: -; V: TRBV7-2; DNA: TGTGCCAGCAGAAATGGACTAGACCAAGAGACCCAGTACTTC; CDR3: CASRNGLDQETQYF
J: TRBJ1-1; D: -; size: -; V: TRBV6-5; DNA: TGTGCCAGCAGTTTCTCCCGGAACACTGAAGCTTTCTTT; CDR3: CASSFSRNTEAFF
J: TRBJ1-2; D: -; size: -; V: TRBV27; DNA: TGTGCCAGCAGTCGTGGACAGTGGAACTATGGCTACACCTTC; CDR3: CASSRGQWNYGYTF
J: TRBJ2-3; D: -; size: many; V: TRBV13; DNA: TGTGCCAGCAGCTGGGGCCCAGGCACAGATACGCAGTATTTT; CDR3: CASSWGPGTDTQYF
J: TRBJ2-7; D: TRBD1; size: -; V: TRBV28; DNA: TGTGCCAGCAGTGGGACAGGGCAGGACGAGCAGTACTTC; CDR3: CASSGTGQDEQYF
J: TRBJ1-5; D: -; size: -; V: TRBV6-2/TRBV6-3; DNA: TGTGCCAGCAGTTACGGGTTTCGGGGAGATAGCAATCAGCCCCAGCATTTT; CDR3: CASSYGFRGDSNQPQHF
J: TRBJ2-2; D: -; size: -; V: TRBV19; DNA: TGTGCCAGTAGGATTCAGGGAAACACCGGGGAGCTGTTTTTT; CDR3: CASRIQGNTGELFF
J: TRBJ2-5; D: TRBD2; size: -; V: TRBV24-1; DNA: TGTGCCACCAGTGAACCCGAAGCGGGGCAAGAGACCCAGTACTTC; CDR3: CATSEPEAGQETQYF
J: TRBJ1-3; D: -; size: few; V: TRBV6-5; DNA: TGTGCCAGCAGTTTAGACCCTCAGGGTAGTGGCACCATATATTTT; CDR3: CASSLDPQGSGTIYF
J: TRBJ2-1; D: TRBD1; size: -; V: TRBV4-3; DNA: TGCGCCAGCAGCCAAGAGGGGGCAGGGGGCGCTGGGTGGAATGAGCAGTTCTTC; CDR3: CASSQEGAGGAGWNEQFF
J: TRBJ2-5; D: TRBD2; size: -; V: TRBV6-2/TRBV6-3; DNA: TGTGCCAGCAGTGCAGGGCTAGCGGGAGTAGAAGAGACCCAGTACTTC; CDR3: CASSAGLAGVEETQYF
J: TRBJ2-7; D: TRBD1; size: -; V: TRBV9; DNA: TGTGCCAGCAGCGTAGCTCCGGGACAGGTAGACGAGCAGTACTTC; CDR3: CASSVAPGQVDEQYF
J: TRBJ1-1; D: -; size: -; V: TRBV30; DNA: TGTGCCTCGAGGAAGACACCCATGAACACTGAAGCTTTCTTT; CDR3: CASRKTPMNTEAFF
J: TRBJ2-1; D: TRBD2; size: -; V: TRBV9; DNA: TGTGCCAGCAGCGGAAGCGGGATGGATGAGCAGTTCTTC; CDR3: CASSGSGMDEQFF
J: TRBJ1-1; D: -; size: -; V: TRBV27; DNA: TGTGCCAGCAGTCCCGGGATCCGGGGCACTGAAGCTTTCTTT; CDR3: CASSPGIRGTEAFF
J: TRBJ2-1; D: TRBD2; size: -; V: TRBV7-2; DNA: TGTGCCAGCAGCTCGCAATGGGGACTAACCAATGAGCAGTTCTTC; CDR3: CASSSQWGLTNEQFF
J: TRBJ2-1; D: TRBD1; size: -; V: TRBV5-1; DNA: TGCGCCAGCAGATTACAGGGGTGGGGCTCCTACAATGAGCAGTTCTTC; CDR3: CASRLQGWGSYNEQFF
J: TRBJ2-3; D: TRBD2; size: few; V: TRBV9; DNA: TGTGCCAGCAGCGTAGATCTAGCGGGGGGCACAGATACGCAGTATTTT; CDR3: CASSVDLAGGTDTQYF
J: TRBJ2-3; D: -; size: -; V: TRBV27; DNA: TGTGCCAGCAGCCCCAACTCTCGCCCCGGTACGCAGTATTTT; CDR3: CASSPNSRPGTQYF